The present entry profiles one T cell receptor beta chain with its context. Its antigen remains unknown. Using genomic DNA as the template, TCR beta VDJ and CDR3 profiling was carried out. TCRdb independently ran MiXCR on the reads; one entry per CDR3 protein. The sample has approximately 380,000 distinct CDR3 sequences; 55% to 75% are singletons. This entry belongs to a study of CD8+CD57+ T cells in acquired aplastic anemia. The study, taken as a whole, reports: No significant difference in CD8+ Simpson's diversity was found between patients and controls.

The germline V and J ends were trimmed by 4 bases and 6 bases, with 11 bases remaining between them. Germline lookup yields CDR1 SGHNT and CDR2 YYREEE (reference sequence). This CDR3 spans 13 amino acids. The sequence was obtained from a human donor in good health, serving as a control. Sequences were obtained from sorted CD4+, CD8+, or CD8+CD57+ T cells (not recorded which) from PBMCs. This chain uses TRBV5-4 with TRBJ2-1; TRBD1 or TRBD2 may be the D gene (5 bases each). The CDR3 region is CASSRGRSNEQFF. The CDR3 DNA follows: TGTGCCAGCAGCAGGGGACGCAGCAATGAGCAGTTCTTC.